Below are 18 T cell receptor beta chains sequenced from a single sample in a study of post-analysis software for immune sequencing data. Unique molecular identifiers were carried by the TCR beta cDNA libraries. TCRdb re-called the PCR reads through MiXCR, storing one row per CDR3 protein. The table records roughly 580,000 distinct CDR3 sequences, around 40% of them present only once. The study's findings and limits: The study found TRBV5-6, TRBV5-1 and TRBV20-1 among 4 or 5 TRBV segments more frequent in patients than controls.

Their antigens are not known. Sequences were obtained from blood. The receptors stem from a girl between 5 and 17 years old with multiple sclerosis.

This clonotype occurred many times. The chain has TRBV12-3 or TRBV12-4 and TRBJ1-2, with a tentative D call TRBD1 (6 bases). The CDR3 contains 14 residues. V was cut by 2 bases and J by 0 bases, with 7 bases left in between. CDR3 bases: TGTGCCAGCAGTTTATCAGGGGCTAACTATGGCTACACCTTC. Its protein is CASSLSGANYGYTF.

The CDR3 loop is CSASNRDSYEQYF. The DNA of the CDR3 is TGCAGTGCGAGTAACAGGGACTCCTACGAGCAGTACTTC. This chain links TRBV20-1 with TRBJ2-7; D is perhaps TRBD1 (6 bases). CDR1 is DFQATT, CDR2 SNEGSKA, per germline (reference sequence). There are 13 residues in the CDR3. Trimming took off 6 bases at V and 0 bases at J, with 12 bases between the two ends.

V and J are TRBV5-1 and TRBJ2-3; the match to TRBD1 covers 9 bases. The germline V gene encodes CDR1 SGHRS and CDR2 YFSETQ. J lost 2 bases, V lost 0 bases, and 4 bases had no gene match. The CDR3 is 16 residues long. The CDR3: CASSLVGQGHTDTQYF. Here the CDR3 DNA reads TGCGCCAGCAGCTTGGTGGGACAGGGTCACACAGATACGCAGTATTTT.

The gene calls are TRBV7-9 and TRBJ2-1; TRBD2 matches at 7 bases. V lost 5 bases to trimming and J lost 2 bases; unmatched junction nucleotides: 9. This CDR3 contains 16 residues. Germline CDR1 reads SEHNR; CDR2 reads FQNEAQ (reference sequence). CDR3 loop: CASSRSAGRAYNEQFF. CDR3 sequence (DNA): TGTGCCAGCAGCCGAAGTGCTGGGAGGGCCTACAATGAGCAGTTCTTC.

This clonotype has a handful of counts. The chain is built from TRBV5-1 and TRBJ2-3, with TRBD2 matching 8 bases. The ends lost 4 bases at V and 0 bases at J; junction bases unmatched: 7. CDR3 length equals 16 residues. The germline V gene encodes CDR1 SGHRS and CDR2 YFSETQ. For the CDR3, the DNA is TGCGCCAGCAGCCTTAGCGGGGCTCCCAGCACAGATACGCAGTATTTT. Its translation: CASSLSGAPSTDTQYF.

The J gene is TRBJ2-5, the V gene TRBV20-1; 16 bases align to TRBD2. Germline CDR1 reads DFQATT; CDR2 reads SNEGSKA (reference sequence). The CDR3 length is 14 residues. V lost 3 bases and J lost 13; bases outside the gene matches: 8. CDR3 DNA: TGCAGTGCTAGGGATCAAGGGACTAGCGGGAGGGCGTACTTC. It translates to CSARDQGTSGRAYF.

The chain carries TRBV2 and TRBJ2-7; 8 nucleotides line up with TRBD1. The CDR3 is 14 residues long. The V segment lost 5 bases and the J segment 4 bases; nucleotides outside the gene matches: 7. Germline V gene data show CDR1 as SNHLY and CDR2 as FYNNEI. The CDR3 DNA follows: TGTGCCAGCAGTCCCACAGGGGGTCAATACGAGCAGTACTTC. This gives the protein CASSPTGGQYEQYF. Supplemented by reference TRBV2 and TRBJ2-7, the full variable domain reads EPEVTQTPSHQVTQMGQEVILRCVPISNHLYFYWYRQILGQKVEFLVSFYNNEISEKSEIFDDQFSVERPDGSNFTLKIRSTKLEDSAMYFCASSPTGGQYEQYFGPGTRLTVT.

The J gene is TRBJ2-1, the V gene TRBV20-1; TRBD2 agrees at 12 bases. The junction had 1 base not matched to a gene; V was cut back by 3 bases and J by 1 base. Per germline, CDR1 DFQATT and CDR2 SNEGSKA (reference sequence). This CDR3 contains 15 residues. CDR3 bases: TGCAGTGCTAGTACTAGCGGGAGGTCCTACAATGAGCAGTTCTTC. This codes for CSASTSGRSYNEQFF.

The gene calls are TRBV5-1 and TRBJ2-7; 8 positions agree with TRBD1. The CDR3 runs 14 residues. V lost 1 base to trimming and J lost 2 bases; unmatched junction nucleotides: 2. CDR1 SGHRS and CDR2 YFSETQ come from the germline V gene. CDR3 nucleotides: TGCGCCAGCAGCTTGTGGACAGGGACCTACGAGCAGTACTTC. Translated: CASSLWTGTYEQYF.

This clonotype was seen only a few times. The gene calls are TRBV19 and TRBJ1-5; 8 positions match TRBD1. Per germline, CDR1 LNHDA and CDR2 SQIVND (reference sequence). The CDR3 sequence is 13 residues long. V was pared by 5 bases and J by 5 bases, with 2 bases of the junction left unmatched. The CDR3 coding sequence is TGTGCCAGTAGTCAGGGGGCCGATCAGCCCCAGCATTTT. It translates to CASSQGADQPQHF.

Here the CDR3 reads CSARDAGDVTGELFF. CDR3 DNA sequence: TGCAGTGCTAGAGATGCAGGGGATGTTACCGGGGAGCTGTTTTTT. The chain uses TRBV20-1 and TRBJ2-2; possibly TRBD1 for D (6 bases). Deletions cut 0 bases from V and 5 bases from J, with 13 bases between. This CDR3 is 15 amino acids long. CDR1 is DFQATT and CDR2 is SNEGSKA in the germline V gene (reference sequence).

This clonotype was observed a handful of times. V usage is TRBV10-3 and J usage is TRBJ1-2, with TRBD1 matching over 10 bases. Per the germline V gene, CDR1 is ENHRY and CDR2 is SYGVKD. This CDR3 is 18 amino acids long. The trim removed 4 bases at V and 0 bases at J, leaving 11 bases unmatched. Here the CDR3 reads CAISGGDRGQRPNYGYTF. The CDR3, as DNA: TGTGCCATCAGTGGGGGAGACAGGGGGCAGCGCCCTAACTATGGCTACACCTTC.

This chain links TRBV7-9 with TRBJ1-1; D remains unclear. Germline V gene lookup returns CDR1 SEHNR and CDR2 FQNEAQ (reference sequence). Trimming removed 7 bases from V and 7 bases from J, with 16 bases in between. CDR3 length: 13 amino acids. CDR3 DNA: TGTGCCAGCATTAAGGAGGGCGATATTGAAGCTTTCTTT. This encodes CASIKEGDIEAFF. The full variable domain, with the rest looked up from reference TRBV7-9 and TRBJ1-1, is DTGVSQNPRHKITKRGQNVTFRCDPISEHNRLYWYRQTLGQGPEFLTYFQNEAQLEKSRLLSDRFSAERPKGSFSTLEIQRTEQGDSAMYLCASIKEGDIEAFFGQGTRLTVV.

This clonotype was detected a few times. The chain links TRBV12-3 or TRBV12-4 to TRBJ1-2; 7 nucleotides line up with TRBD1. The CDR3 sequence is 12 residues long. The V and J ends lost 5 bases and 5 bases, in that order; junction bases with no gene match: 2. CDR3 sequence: CASSAQGYGYTF. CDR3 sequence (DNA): TGTGCCAGCAGTGCACAGGGGTATGGCTACACCTTC.

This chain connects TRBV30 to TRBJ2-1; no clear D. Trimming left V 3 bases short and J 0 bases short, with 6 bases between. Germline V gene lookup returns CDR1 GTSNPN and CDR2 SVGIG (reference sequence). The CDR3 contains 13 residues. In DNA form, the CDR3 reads TGTGCCTGGAGGCTGAGCTCCTACAATGAGCAGTTCTTC. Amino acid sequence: CAWRLSSYNEQFF.

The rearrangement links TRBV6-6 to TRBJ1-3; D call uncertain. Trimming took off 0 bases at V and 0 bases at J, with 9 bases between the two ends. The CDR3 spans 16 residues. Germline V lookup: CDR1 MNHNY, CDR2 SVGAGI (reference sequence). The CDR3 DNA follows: TGTGCCAGCAGTTACTCTAAGGCTGCCTCTGGAAACACCATATATTTT. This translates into CASSYSKAASGNTIYF.

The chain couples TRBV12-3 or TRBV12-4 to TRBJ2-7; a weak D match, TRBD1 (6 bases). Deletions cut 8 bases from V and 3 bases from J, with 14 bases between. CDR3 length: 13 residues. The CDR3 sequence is CASGWTVGYEQYF. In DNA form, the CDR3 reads TGTGCCAGCGGGTGGACAGTGGGCTACGAGCAGTACTTC.

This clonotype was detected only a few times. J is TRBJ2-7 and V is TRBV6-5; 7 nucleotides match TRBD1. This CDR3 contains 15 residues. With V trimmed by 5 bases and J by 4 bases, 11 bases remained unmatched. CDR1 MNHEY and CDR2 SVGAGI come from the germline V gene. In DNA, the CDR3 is TGTGCCAGCAGTAACAGGGGAGATGCGATGTACGAGCAGTACTTC. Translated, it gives CASSNRGDAMYEQYF.